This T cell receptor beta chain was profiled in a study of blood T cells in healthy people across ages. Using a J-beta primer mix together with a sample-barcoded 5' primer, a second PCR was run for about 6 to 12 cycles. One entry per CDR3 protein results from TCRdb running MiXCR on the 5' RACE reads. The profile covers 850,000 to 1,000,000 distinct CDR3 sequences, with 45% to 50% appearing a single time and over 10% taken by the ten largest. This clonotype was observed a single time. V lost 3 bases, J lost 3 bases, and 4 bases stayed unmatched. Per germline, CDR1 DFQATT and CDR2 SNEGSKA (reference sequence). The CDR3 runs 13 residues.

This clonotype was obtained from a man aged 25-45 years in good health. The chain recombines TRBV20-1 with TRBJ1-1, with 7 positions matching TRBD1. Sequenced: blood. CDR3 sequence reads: CSARKTGYTEAFF. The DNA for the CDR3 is TGCAGTGCTAGGAAGACAGGGTACACTGAAGCTTTCTTT.